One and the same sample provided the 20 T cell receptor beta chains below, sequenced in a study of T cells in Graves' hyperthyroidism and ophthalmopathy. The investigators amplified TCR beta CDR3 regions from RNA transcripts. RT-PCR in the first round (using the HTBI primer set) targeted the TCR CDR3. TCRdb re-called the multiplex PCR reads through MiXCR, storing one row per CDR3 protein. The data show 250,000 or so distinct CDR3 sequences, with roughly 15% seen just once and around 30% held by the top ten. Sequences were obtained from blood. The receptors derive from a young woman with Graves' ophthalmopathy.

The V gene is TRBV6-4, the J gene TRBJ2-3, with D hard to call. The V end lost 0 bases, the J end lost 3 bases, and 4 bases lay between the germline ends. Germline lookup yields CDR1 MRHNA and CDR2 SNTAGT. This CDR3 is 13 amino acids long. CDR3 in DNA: TGTGCCAGCAGTGACTCGGAAACAGATACGCAGTATTTT. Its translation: CASSDSETDTQYF.

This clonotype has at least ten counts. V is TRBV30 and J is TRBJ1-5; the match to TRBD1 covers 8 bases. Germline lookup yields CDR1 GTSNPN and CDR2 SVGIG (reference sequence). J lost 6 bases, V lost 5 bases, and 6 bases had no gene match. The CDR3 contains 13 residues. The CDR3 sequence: CAWDRGWSQPQHF. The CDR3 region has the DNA TGTGCCTGGGACAGGGGATGGAGTCAGCCCCAGCATTTT.

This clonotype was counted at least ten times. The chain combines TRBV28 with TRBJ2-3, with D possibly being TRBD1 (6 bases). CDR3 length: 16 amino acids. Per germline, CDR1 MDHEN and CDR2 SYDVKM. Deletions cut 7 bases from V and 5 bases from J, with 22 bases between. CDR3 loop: CASISQTGGRGDTQYF. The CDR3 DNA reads TGTGCCAGCATCTCCCAGACAGGCGGTCGGGGAGATACGCAGTATTTT.

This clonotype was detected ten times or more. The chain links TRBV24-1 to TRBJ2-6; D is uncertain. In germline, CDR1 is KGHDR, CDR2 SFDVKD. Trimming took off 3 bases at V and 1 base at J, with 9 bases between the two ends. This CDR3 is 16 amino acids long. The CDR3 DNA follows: TGTGCCACCAGTGATATCACCGCTTCTGGGGCCAACGTCCTGACTTTC. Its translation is CATSDITASGANVLTF.

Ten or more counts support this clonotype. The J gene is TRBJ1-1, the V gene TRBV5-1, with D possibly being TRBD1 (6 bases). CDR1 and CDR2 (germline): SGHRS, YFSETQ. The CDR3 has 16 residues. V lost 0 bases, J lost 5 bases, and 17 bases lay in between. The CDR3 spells CASSLAGALSDTEAFF. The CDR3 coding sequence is TGCGCCAGCAGCTTGGCGGGGGCTCTAAGTGATACTGAAGCTTTCTTT.

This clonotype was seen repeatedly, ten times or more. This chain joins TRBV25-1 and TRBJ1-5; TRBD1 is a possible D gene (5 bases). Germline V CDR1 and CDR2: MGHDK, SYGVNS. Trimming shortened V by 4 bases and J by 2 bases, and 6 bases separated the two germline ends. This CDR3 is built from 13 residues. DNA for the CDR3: TGTGCCAGCAGTGTAGGGGGCAATCAGCCCCAGCATTTT. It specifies CASSVGGNQPQHF.

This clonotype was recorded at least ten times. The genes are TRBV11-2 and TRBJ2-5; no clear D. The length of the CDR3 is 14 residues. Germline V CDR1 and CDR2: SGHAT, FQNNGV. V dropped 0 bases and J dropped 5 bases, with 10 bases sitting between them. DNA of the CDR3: TGTGCCAGCAGCTTAGAGGTGATTGGGGAGACCCAGTACTTC. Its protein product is CASSLEVIGETQYF.

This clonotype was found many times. The CDR3 DNA reads as TGTGCCAGCAGCAACTCCGGGACACAGTCCTACGAGCAGTACTTC. This sequence encodes CASSNSGTQSYEQYF. The rearrangement uses TRBV6-1 and TRBJ2-7; a weak D match, TRBD1 (6 bases). V was clipped by 6 bases and J by 1 base, with 16 bases between them. Germline assignment: CDR1 MNHNS and CDR2 SASEGT. The CDR3 is 15 residues long.

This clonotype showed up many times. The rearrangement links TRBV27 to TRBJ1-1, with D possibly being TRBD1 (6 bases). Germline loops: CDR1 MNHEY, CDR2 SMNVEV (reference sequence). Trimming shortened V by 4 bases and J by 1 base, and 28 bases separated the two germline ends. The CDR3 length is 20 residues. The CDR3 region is CASSSLKWTVGRGSNTEAFF. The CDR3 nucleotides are TGTGCCAGCAGTTCCCTTAAATGGACAGTGGGTCGGGGATCGAACACTGAAGCTTTCTTT.

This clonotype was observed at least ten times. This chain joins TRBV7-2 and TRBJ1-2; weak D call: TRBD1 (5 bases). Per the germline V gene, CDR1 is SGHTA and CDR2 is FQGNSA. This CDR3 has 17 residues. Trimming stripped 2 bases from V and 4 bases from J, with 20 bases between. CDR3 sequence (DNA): TGTGCCAGCAGCTTAAGACAGTCGATTGGGGGTTTCTATGGCTACACCTTC. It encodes CASSLRQSIGGFYGYTF.

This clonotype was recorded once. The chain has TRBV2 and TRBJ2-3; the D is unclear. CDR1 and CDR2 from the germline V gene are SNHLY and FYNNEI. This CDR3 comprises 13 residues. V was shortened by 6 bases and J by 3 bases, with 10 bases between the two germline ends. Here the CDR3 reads CASRGPATDTQYF. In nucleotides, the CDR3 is TGTGCCAGCAGAGGACCAGCTACAGATACGCAGTATTTT.

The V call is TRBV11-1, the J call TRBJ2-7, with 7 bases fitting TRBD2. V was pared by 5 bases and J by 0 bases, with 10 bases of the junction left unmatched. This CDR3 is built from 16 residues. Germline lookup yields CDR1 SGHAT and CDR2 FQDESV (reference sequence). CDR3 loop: CASSLSMGLSSYEQYF. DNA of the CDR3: TGTGCCAGCAGCCTCAGCATGGGACTAAGCTCCTACGAGCAGTACTTC.

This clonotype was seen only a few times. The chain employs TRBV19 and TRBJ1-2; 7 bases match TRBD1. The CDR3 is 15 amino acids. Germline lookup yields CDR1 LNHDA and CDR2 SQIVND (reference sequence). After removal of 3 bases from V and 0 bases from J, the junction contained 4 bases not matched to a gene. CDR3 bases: TGTGCCAGTAGTATCTACAGGGGAACTAACTATGGCTACACCTTC. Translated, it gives CASSIYRGTNYGYTF. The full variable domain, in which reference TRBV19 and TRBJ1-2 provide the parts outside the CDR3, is DGGITQSPKYLFRKEGQNVTLSCEQNLNHDAMYWYRQDPGQGLRLIYYSQIVNDFQKGDIAEGYSVSREKKESFPLTVTSAQKNPTAFYLCASSIYRGTNYGYTFGSGTRLTVV.

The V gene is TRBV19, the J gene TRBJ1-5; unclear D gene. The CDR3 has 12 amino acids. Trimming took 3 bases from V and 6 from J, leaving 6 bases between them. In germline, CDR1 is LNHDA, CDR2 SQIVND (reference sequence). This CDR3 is CASSMSGQPQHF. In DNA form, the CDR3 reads TGTGCCAGTAGTATGTCAGGTCAGCCCCAGCATTTT.

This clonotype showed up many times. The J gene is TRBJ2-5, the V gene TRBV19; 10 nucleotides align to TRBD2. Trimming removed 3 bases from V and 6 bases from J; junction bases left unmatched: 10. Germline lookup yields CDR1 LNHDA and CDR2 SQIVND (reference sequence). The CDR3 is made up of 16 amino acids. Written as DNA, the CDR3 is TGTGCCAGTAGTATTCAGCGGGAGGGGCCTCTTCAGACCCAGTACTTC. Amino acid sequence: CASSIQREGPLQTQYF.

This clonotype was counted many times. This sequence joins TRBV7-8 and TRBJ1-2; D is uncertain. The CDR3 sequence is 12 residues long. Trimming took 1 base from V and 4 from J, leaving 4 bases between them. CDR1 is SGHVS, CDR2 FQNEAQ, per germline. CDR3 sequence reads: CASSLGVYGYTF. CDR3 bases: TGTGCCAGCAGCTTAGGCGTCTATGGCTACACCTTC.

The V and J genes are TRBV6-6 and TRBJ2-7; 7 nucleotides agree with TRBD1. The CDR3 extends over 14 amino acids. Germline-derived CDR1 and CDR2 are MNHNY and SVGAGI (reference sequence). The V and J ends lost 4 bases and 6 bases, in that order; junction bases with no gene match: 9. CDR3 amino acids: CASSSSTGRGEQYF. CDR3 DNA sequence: TGTGCCAGCAGTTCCTCGACAGGGAGAGGCGAGCAGTACTTC.

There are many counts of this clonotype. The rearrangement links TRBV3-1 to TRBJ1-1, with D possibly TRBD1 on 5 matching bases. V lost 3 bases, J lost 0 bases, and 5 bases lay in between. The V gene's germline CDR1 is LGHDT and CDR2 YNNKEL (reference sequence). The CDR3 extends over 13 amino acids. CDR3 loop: CASSQTVNTEAFF. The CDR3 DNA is TGTGCCAGCAGCCAGACAGTGAACACTGAAGCTTTCTTT.

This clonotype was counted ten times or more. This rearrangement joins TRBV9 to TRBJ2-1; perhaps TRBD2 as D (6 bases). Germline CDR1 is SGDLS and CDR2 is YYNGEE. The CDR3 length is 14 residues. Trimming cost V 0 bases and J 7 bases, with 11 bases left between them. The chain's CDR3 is CASSVVEGWNEQFF. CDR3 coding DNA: TGTGCCAGCAGCGTAGTGGAGGGATGGAATGAGCAGTTCTTC. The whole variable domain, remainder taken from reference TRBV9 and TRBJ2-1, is DSGVTQTPKHLITATGQRVTLRCSPRSGDLSVYWYQQSLDQGLQFLIQYYNGEERAKGNILERFSAQQFPDLHSELNLSSLELGDSALYFCASSVVEGWNEQFFGPGTRLTVL.

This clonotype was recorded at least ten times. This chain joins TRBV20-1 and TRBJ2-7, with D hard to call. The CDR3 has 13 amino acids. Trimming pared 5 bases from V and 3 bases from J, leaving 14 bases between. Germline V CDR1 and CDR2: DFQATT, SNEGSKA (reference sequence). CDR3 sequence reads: CSAPDPKNYEQYF. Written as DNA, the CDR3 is TGCAGTGCTCCGGACCCAAAGAACTACGAGCAGTACTTC.